The 27 T cell receptor beta chains presented below share a single source sample, sequenced in a study of T cell responses to AZD1222 COVID-19 vaccine (dated by TCRdb to about 2021). Read against the paper, the sample's time point label means: baseline before first vaccination. The library relied on the immunoSEQ multiplex PCR assay. TCRdb took this table from immuneACCESS and kept in-frame rearrangements with V and J called. Such tables lack part of the clones; where checked against another copy, unresolved V genes explain under half of the gap, and the rest is unexplained. The sample table contains about 150,000 clones; only one count was recorded for approximately 94% of them. The ten largest clones add up to around 1.9% of the sample. The sample was peripheral blood, taken on day 0 of AZD1222 vaccination. These receptors were obtained from an adult in good health.

The DNA for the CDR3 is TGTGCCAGCAGTCCGCTGGGAAGTGGGGCCAACGTCCTGACTTTC. It codes for CASSPLGSGANVLTF. The chain joins TRBV25-1 to TRBJ2-6; D remains ambiguous. V lost 5 bases and J 3 bases, leaving 11 bases between the germline ends. Germline V gene lookup returns CDR1 MGHDK and CDR2 SYGVNS. CDR3 length: 15 amino acids. Based on the CDR3 plus reference TRBV25-1 and TRBJ2-6, the full variable domain is EADIYQTPRYLVIGTGKKITLECSQTMGHDKMYWYQQDPGMELHLIHYSYGVNSTEKGDLSSESTVSRIRTEHFPLTLESARPSHTSQYLCASSPLGSGANVLTFGAGSRLTVL.

The J gene is TRBJ1-2, the V gene TRBV30, with a tentative D call TRBD1 (5 bases). This CDR3 has 15 residues. The germline V gene encodes CDR1 GTSNPN and CDR2 SVGIG (reference sequence). V lost 0 bases, J lost 1 base, and 12 bases lay in between. The CDR3 spells CAWSVALDINYGYTF. The CDR3 nucleotides read TGTGCCTGGAGTGTGGCCCTGGACATTAACTATGGCTACACCTTC.

This rearrangement joins TRBV30 to TRBJ1-1; possibly TRBD1 for D (5 bases). Germline V gene lookup returns CDR1 GTSNPN and CDR2 SVGIG (reference sequence). With 3 bases removed from V and 0 bases from J, the gap between germline ends came to 11 bases. The CDR3 loop spans 14 amino acids. CDR3 sequence (DNA): TGTGCCTGGAGCGGCAGGGTTCTGAACACTGAAGCTTTCTTT. Encoded protein: CAWSGRVLNTEAFF.

The V gene is TRBV5-4, the J gene TRBJ2-3; 8 nucleotides agree with TRBD2. J was trimmed by 2 bases and V by 4 bases; bases with no gene match: 6. Germline V gene data show CDR1 as SGHNT and CDR2 as YYREEE (reference sequence). The length of the CDR3 is 15 residues. The CDR3 bases are TGTGCCAGCAGCACGGGACTAGGTTTCACAGATACGCAGTATTTT. This encodes CASSTGLGFTDTQYF.

The chain links TRBV6-1 to TRBJ1-6; unclear D gene. Germline values: CDR1 MNHNS, CDR2 SASEGT. The CDR3 is 15 amino acids. Trimming removed 0 bases from V and 6 bases from J, with 9 bases in between. The CDR3 loop is CASSEALRTNSPLHF. The DNA for the CDR3 is TGTGCCAGCAGTGAAGCGCTCCGGACTAATTCACCCCTCCACTTT.

The genes are TRBV10-3 and TRBJ1-5, with TRBD1 matching 12 bases. CDR3 length: 16 amino acids. In germline, CDR1 is ENHRY, CDR2 SYGVKD. V lost 4 bases, J lost 4 bases, and 5 bases stayed unmatched. The CDR3 nucleotides read TGTGCCATCAGTGCCGGGACAGGGGGCAGGAATCAGCCCCAGCATTTT. Its protein is CAISAGTGGRNQPQHF.

This chain links TRBV13 with TRBJ2-7, with 9 bases that match TRBD2. Trimming cost V 6 bases and J 2 bases; bases outside gene matches: 11. The CDR3 consists of 16 residues. In germline, CDR1 is PRHDT, CDR2 FYEKMQ (reference sequence). CDR3 sequence reads: CASSHPGGGAAYEQYF. The DNA for the CDR3 is TGTGCCAGCAGTCACCCGGGCGGGGGGGCTGCCTACGAGCAGTACTTC.

The rearrangement joins TRBV5-8 to TRBJ1-1; 10 bases fit TRBD1. V dropped 1 base and J dropped 3; count of bases not matched to a gene: 3. Germline CDR1 SGHTS, CDR2 YDEGEE. The CDR3 loop spans 15 amino acids. The CDR3 region has the DNA TGTGCCAGCAGCTTGAGTGGGACAGGGGACACTGAAGCTTTCTTT. It is translated as CASSLSGTGDTEAFF.

This clone was recorded once. The genes are TRBV11-2 and TRBJ2-7; TRBD1 matches at 8 bases. The CDR3 length is 15 residues. The trim removed 4 bases at V and 0 bases at J, leaving 5 bases unmatched. Germline values: CDR1 SGHAT, CDR2 FQNNGV. The CDR3 protein is CASSSDRGFSYEQYF. The CDR3, as DNA: TGTGCCAGCAGCTCTGACAGGGGCTTCTCCTACGAGCAGTACTTC. Using reference TRBV11-2 and TRBJ2-7 for the parts outside the CDR3, the full variable domain is EAGVAQSPRYKIIEKRQSVAFWCNPISGHATLYWYQQILGQGPKLLIQFQNNGVVDDSQLPKDRFSAERLKGVDSTLKIQPAKLEDSAVYLCASSSDRGFSYEQYFGPGTRLTVT.

The chain carries TRBV9 and TRBJ1-1, with TRBD1 matching over 9 bases. The ends lost 4 bases at V and 3 bases at J; junction bases unmatched: 7. Germline V gives CDR1 SGDLS, CDR2 YYNGEE. The length of the CDR3 is 15 residues. CDR3 sequence: CASSPWDRVHTEAFF. The CDR3 DNA reads as TGTGCCAGCAGCCCCTGGGACAGGGTTCACACTGAAGCTTTCTTT.

This clone was seen just once. The chain combines TRBV3-1 (or the pseudogene TRBV3-2) with TRBJ2-1; 10 bases fit TRBD2. The V gene end was trimmed by 6 bases and the J gene end by 4 bases; junction bases not matched to a gene: 6. The germline V gene has CDR1 LGHDT and CDR2 YNNKEL (reference sequence). The CDR3 has 15 residues. The CDR3 DNA follows: TGTGCCAGCAGACTAAGCGGGGGGGCTTACAATGAGCAGTTCTTC. Translation: CASRLSGGAYNEQFF.

The chain joins TRBV7-6 to TRBJ1-1; D is undetermined. Germline V gene sequence: CDR1 SGHVS, CDR2 FNYEAQ. V was shortened by 1 base and J by 1 base, with 4 bases between the two germline ends. The CDR3 is 13 amino acids. The CDR3 sequence: CASSLGWNTEAFF. Here the CDR3 DNA reads TGTGCCAGCAGCTTAGGTTGGAACACTGAAGCTTTCTTT.

In its sample, this clone was seen once. The rearrangement links TRBV5-1 to TRBJ2-7, with D unresolved. Germline lookup yields CDR1 SGHRS and CDR2 YFSETQ. CDR3 length: 15 residues. V lost 4 bases and J 0 bases, leaving 14 bases between the germline ends. Here the CDR3 reads CASSQDVGISYEQYF. The CDR3 region has the DNA TGCGCCAGCAGCCAAGACGTAGGTATCTCCTACGAGCAGTACTTC.

This sequence joins TRBV7-9 and TRBJ2-1, with D possibly matching TRBD2 (5 bases). V was cut by 3 bases and J by 7 bases, with 10 bases left in between. Germline lookup yields CDR1 SEHNR and CDR2 FQNEAQ (reference sequence). The CDR3 consists of 13 residues. The CDR3 DNA reads as TGTGCCAGCAGCTTTTCTAGGGAGAATGAGCAGTTCTTC. Translation: CASSFSRENEQFF.

This rearrangement joins TRBV18 to TRBJ2-7, with D perhaps being TRBD1 or TRBD2 (6 bases each). CDR3 length: 14 residues. The germline V gene encodes CDR1 KGHSH and CDR2 LQKENI. Between the trimmed V and J ends, which lost 6 bases and 0 bases, there was a span of 12 bases. CDR3 bases: TGTGCCAGCTCTGGTGGGGGGCTCTCCTACGAGCAGTACTTC. Translated: CASSGGGLSYEQYF.

J is TRBJ2-7 and V is TRBV4-2; 7 bases fit TRBD2. V lost 0 bases and J lost 0; bases outside the gene matches: 8. This CDR3 contains 17 residues. The V gene's germline CDR1 is LGHNA and CDR2 YNFKEQ. Here the CDR3 DNA reads TGTGCCAGCAGCCAAGATCCTAGCGGTACGAACTCCTACGAGCAGTACTTC. Its protein product is CASSQDPSGTNSYEQYF.

The V gene is TRBV7-9, the J gene TRBJ1-6; no firm D call. CDR1 is SEHNR and CDR2 is FQNEAQ in the germline V gene (reference sequence). The ends were cut back, 2 bases at V and 7 bases at J, with 18 bases in the middle. The CDR3 extends over 17 amino acids. The CDR3 here is CASSLTPGSGGNSPLHF. CDR3 nucleotide sequence: TGTGCCAGCAGCTTAACGCCGGGATCCGGAGGGAATTCACCCCTCCACTTT.

The J gene is TRBJ2-5, the V gene TRBV5-1; TRBD1 agrees at 9 bases. The CDR3 runs to 16 residues. CDR1 and CDR2 from the germline V gene are SGHRS and YFSETQ. V shed 4 bases, J shed 0 bases, and the junction held 7 bases outside the gene matches. CDR3 in DNA: TGCGCCAGCAGCAAAGCACAGGGGGCGTACCAAGAGACCCAGTACTTC. Protein: CASSKAQGAYQETQYF.

This chain links TRBV20-1 with TRBJ1-2; D is unresolved. CDR1 is DFQATT and CDR2 is SNEGSKA in the germline V gene (reference sequence). This CDR3 has 11 amino acids. Trimming took 6 bases from V and 6 from J, leaving 11 bases between them. CDR3 in DNA: TGCAGTGCCCAGACTGAGGATGGCTACACCTTC. Translation gives CSAQTEDGYTF.

The genes are TRBV6-5 and TRBJ2-1, with 10 bases lining up with TRBD2. With 0 bases clipped from V and 7 bases from J, the junction kept 6 bases outside the gene matches. This CDR3 spans 16 amino acids. The germline CDR1 and CDR2 sequences are MNHEY and SVGAGI. CDR3 DNA sequence: TGTGCCAGCAGTTACTCGAGGGCTAGCGGGAGAAATGAGCAGTTCTTC. Translated, it gives CASSYSRASGRNEQFF.

The chain links TRBV28 to TRBJ1-2, with 10 bases matching TRBD1. CDR3 length: 15 amino acids. Per the germline V gene, CDR1 is MDHEN and CDR2 is SYDVKM. After removal of 5 bases from V and 8 bases from J, the junction contained 11 bases not matched to a gene. CDR3 DNA sequence: TGTGCCAGCAGTATACCGGACAGGGGGTTGGGAGGCTACACCTTC. Its translation: CASSIPDRGLGGYTF.

The rearrangement uses TRBV11-2 and TRBJ2-5; D unresolved. Per the germline V gene, CDR1 is SGHAT and CDR2 is FQNNGV. This CDR3 is built from 16 residues. V lost 0 bases, J lost 1 base, and 12 bases lay in between. CDR3 sequence reads: CASSLDYGAIQETQYF. The CDR3 DNA follows: TGTGCCAGCAGCTTAGATTACGGAGCAATCCAAGAGACCCAGTACTTC.

This chain links TRBV29-1 with TRBJ2-7, with a tentative D call TRBD2 (6 bases). The CDR3 extends over 15 amino acids. CDR1 and CDR2 from the germline V gene are SQVTM and ANQGSEA. V dropped 7 bases and J dropped 1 base, with 20 bases sitting between them. CDR3 region: CSADVGGTNSYEQYF. DNA of the CDR3: TGCAGCGCTGACGTCGGGGGAACGAATTCCTACGAGCAGTACTTC.

Only one count was recorded for this clone. The chain has TRBV2 and TRBJ1-4; a possible D gene is TRBD1 (5 bases). The CDR3 extends over 14 amino acids. Germline V gene sequence: CDR1 SNHLY, CDR2 FYNNEI. Trimming cost V 5 bases and J 1 base, with 8 bases left between them. For the CDR3, the DNA is TGTGCCAGCAGTACAGGTGTAACTAATGAAAAACTGTTTTTT. It translates to CASSTGVTNEKLFF.

The V and J genes are TRBV11-2 and TRBJ2-1; either TRBD1 or TRBD2 may supply D (5 bases each). The V end was cut by 5 bases, the J end by 4 bases, with 15 bases between. The CDR3 covers 15 residues. Germline V gene data show CDR1 as SGHAT and CDR2 as FQNNGV. The CDR3 spells CASSKSGTKYNEQFF. As DNA, the CDR3 is TGTGCCAGCAGCAAATCCGGGACGAAATACAATGAGCAGTTCTTC.

This clone turned up a few times. J is TRBJ1-1 and V is TRBV6-6; D ambiguous. The CDR3 consists of 15 residues. V was clipped by 4 bases and J by 3 bases, with 15 bases between them. Germline CDR1 and CDR2: MNHNY and SVGAGI (reference sequence). Written as DNA, the CDR3 is TGTGCCAGCAGTTCTGATGGCGTGGGATACACTGAAGCTTTCTTT. It encodes CASSSDGVGYTEAFF.

The chain is built from TRBV5-1 and TRBJ2-1; D is unresolved. CDR1 and CDR2 (germline): SGHRS, YFSETQ. CDR3 length: 13 residues. The V gene lost 4 bases and the J gene lost 9 bases, with 14 bases spanning the gap. This chain's CDR3 is CASSTPPRSEQFF. The CDR3 region has the DNA TGCGCCAGCAGCACCCCGCCCCGGAGTGAGCAGTTCTTC.